This paragraph reports one T cell receptor beta chain. Its antigen is undetermined. Trimming removed 4 bases from V and 4 bases from J; junction bases left unmatched: 7. This CDR3 is built from 16 residues. Germline lookup yields CDR1 LNHDA and CDR2 SQIVND (reference sequence). Assay used: immunoSEQ multiplex PCR; TCRdb lists only in-frame clones, some missing. Of about 89,000 clones in the sample, 80% to 85% were seen once. The data derive from a study of cytomegalovirus exposure and HLA in healthy donors. Study conclusions and caveats: Overall, roughly 170 TCR beta chains were annotated as cytomegalovirus-associated.

Separation from the roughly 670-subject first cohort characterized the approximately 130-subject validation cohort, to which the donors belonged. This receptor was identified in a woman between 18 and 29 years old in good health and CMV-seropositive. Sequenced input: PBMCs. The chain has TRBV19 and TRBJ2-3, with 11 bases fitting TRBD2. For the CDR3, the DNA is TGTGCCAGTAGTAGTCTAGCGGGGGGTGTCCCAGATACGCAGTATTTT. Translation: CASSSLAGGVPDTQYF.